This T cell receptor (beta chain) was recorded in a study of blood T cell repertoires in COVID-19. Sequencing was performed with immunoSEQ multiplex PCR; in TCRdb, only in-frame clones are kept and a portion is missing. This sample has 300,000 to 400,000 clones, with 90% found just once. The CDR3 is made up of 15 amino acids. From germline, CDR1 is SGHDT and CDR2 YYEEEE. V shed 5 bases, J shed 2 bases, and the junction held 7 bases outside the gene matches. The sample taken for sequencing was PBMCs or T cells enriched from blood (not recorded which). V and J are TRBV5-6 and TRBJ2-3; TRBD2 aligns across 8 bases. The receptor was isolated from a woman younger than 45 who had been exposed to COVID-19. CDR3 coding DNA: TGTGCCAGCAGGTTAAGCGGGGGATTCACAGATACGCAGTATTTT. This codes for CASRLSGGFTDTQYF. The complete variable domain, with remaining parts taken from reference TRBV5-6 and TRBJ2-3, reads DAGVTQSPTHLIKTRGQQVTLRCSPKSGHDTVSWYQQALGQGPQFIFQYYEEEERQRGNFPDRFSGHQFPNYSSELNVNALLLGDSALYLCASRLSGGFTDTQYFGPGTRLTVL.